This T cell receptor (beta chain) was retrieved from a study of blood T cell repertoires in COVID-19. Sequencing used immunoSEQ multiplex PCR; TCRdb keeps in-frame clones, though not all of them. Of about 93,000 clones detected, about 90% appear once; the ten largest clones hold roughly 1.5%. The germline CDR1 and CDR2 sequences are LNHDA and SQIVND (reference sequence). The CDR3 consists of 14 residues. V gave up 3 bases and J gave up 6 bases; unmatched junction bases: 5. This chain joins TRBV19 and TRBJ2-7, with 10 bases aligning to TRBD1. The sequencing sample was made of peripheral blood. The receptor was isolated from a human donor with active COVID-19. The donor label of this sample is uncertain. The DNA for the CDR3 is TGTGCCAGTAGTATCGACAGGGGGCTGGGCGAGCAGTACTTC. This sequence encodes CASSIDRGLGEQYF.